Each of the 5 T cell receptor beta chains below was sequenced from the same sample in a study of OX40 agonist ivuxolimab in advanced cancers. The library relied on the immunoSEQ multiplex PCR assay. This immuneACCESS table, as held by TCRdb, lists in-frame sequences with V and J called but not all clones. Of the missing ones, under half trace to an unresolved V gene in checked studies; the others have no known cause. For this sample the table gives around 95,000 clones, of which around 91% were detected only once. The top ten clonotypes cover roughly 0.15% of the sample. Specimen: CD4+ or CD8+ T cells sorted from blood, collected in a trial of the OX40 agonist ivuxolimab. The receptors come from an adult with an advanced solid tumor such as melanoma, head and neck, liver or kidney cancer.

This clone was detected a few times. The chain employs TRBV15 and TRBJ1-4; tentative D call: TRBD1 (5 bases). Deletions cut 3 bases from V and 3 bases from J, with 8 bases between. Germline loops: CDR1 LNHNV, CDR2 YYDKDF (reference sequence). The CDR3 has 14 residues. Here the CDR3 DNA reads TGTGCCACCAGCAGGACAGTGCCTAATGAAAAACTGTTTTTT. It translates to CATSRTVPNEKLFF.

The V gene is TRBV2, the J gene TRBJ1-4; D might be TRBD1 (5 bases). The CDR3 covers 13 residues. Germline-derived CDR1 and CDR2 are SNHLY and FYNNEI. V gave up 8 bases and J gave up 5 bases, with 12 bases separating them. DNA of the CDR3: TGTGCCAGCCGCAGGCAGGGAAATGAAAAACTGTTTTTT. Encoded protein: CASRRQGNEKLFF.

The chain carries TRBV5-4 and TRBJ2-7; 10 positions agree with TRBD2. This CDR3 region has 15 residues. Germline trimming cut 4 bases from V and 3 bases from J; bases unmatched to any gene: 7. Germline V gene data show CDR1 as SGHNT and CDR2 as YYREEE (reference sequence). The CDR3 coding sequence is TGTGCCAGCAGCCCCTCTAGCGGGAGTCTCTACGAGCAGTACTTC. Its protein is CASSPSSGSLYEQYF. Filled out from reference TRBV5-4 and TRBJ2-7, the complete variable domain reads ETGVTQSPTHLIKTRGQQVTLRCSSQSGHNTVSWYQQALGQGPQFIFQYYREEENGRGNFPPRFSGLQFPNYSSELNVNALELDDSALYLCASSPSSGSLYEQYFGPGTRLTVT.

This chain links TRBV6-6 with TRBJ2-7; the D gene is possibly TRBD1 (6 bases). Trimming left V 5 bases short and J 4 bases short, with 12 bases between. The CDR3 has 13 amino acids. CDR1 and CDR2 (germline): MNHNY, SVGAGI (reference sequence). The DNA of the CDR3 is TGTGCCAGCAGTAACAGGCAGGGGTACGAGCAGTACTTC. Translation gives CASSNRQGYEQYF.

The V call is TRBV30, the J call TRBJ1-6, with D perhaps matching TRBD1 (6 bases). From germline, CDR1 is GTSNPN and CDR2 SVGIG (reference sequence). Trimming cost V 2 bases and J 7 bases, with 12 bases left between them. CDR3 length: 14 amino acids. The CDR3 bases are TGTGCCTGGAGTCCAGGGACATTGAATTCACCCCTCCACTTT. Amino acid sequence: CAWSPGTLNSPLHF.